The 29 T cell receptor beta chains below were found in one sample sequenced in a study of cytomegalovirus exposure and HLA in healthy donors. Amplification used 60 Vbeta primers and 13 Jbeta primers. Assay used: immunoSEQ multiplex PCR; TCRdb lists only in-frame clones, some missing. The sample gives tens of thousands of clones, approximately 84% of which show up once; approximately 1.1% is in the top ten. What was sequenced was PBMCs. The receptors shown here come from a girl aged 2-10 years in good health and CMV-seropositive.

V and J are TRBV10-1 and TRBJ2-3, with D perhaps TRBD2 (6 bases). The CDR3 runs 17 residues. CDR1 is WNHNN and CDR2 is SYGVQD in the germline V gene (reference sequence). The ends were cut back, 4 bases at V and 3 bases at J, with 20 bases in the middle. The CDR3 loop is CASSGWGRAGTTDTQYF. CDR3 DNA sequence: TGCGCCAGCAGTGGCTGGGGCCGAGCGGGTACAACAGATACGCAGTATTTT.

This chain joins TRBV29-1 and TRBJ1-1; the D gene is possibly TRBD1 (5 bases). Germline CDR1 SQVTM, CDR2 ANQGSEA. Trimming removed 7 bases at V and 8 bases at J, with 20 bases between. The CDR3 sequence is 13 residues long. For the CDR3, the DNA is TGCAGCGCCGCTTCGGCGAGGGGAGGAGAAGCTTTCTTT. It translates to CSAASARGGEAFF.

CDR3 nucleotide sequence: TGTGCCATCAGTGCTAGCGGGAGCTCCTACAATGAGCAGTTCTTC. Translated: CAISASGSSYNEQFF. The chain carries TRBV10-3 and TRBJ2-1; TRBD2 aligns across 10 bases. Trimming removed 4 bases from V and 0 bases from J; junction bases left unmatched: 0. Germline CDR1 is ENHRY and CDR2 is SYGVKD. This CDR3 is built from 15 residues.

The genes are TRBV30 and TRBJ1-2; D gene ambiguous. CDR1 and CDR2 (germline): GTSNPN, SVGIG (reference sequence). The CDR3 totals 13 residues. Trimming cost V 0 bases and J 4 bases, with 9 bases left between them. The DNA of the CDR3 is TGTGCCTGGAGTGTAGACTCGGGCTATGGCTACACCTTC. Its translation: CAWSVDSGYGYTF.

The V gene is TRBV28, the J gene TRBJ2-1; maybe TRBD1 (5 bases). CDR3 length: 14 amino acids. CDR1 is MDHEN, CDR2 SYDVKM, per germline. Trimming shortened V by 5 bases and J by 5 bases, and 13 bases separated the two germline ends. The CDR3 nucleotides read TGTGCCAGCAGTGGGGCTTTACGGAACAATGAGCAGTTCTTC. Translation: CASSGALRNNEQFF.

The V gene is TRBV10-3, the J gene TRBJ1-2, with D maybe TRBD1 (5 bases). The CDR3 runs to 14 residues. V lost 3 bases, J lost 7 bases, and 15 bases lay in between. Germline CDR1 and CDR2: ENHRY and SYGVKD. The CDR3 reads CAISEQGTDVGYTF. The CDR3 nucleotides are TGTGCCATCAGTGAACAAGGGACTGATGTTGGCTACACCTTC.

This clone came up a few times. This rearrangement joins TRBV27 to TRBJ2-1; TRBD1 matches at 8 bases. Germline V gene sequence: CDR1 MNHEY, CDR2 SMNVEV (reference sequence). The CDR3 loop spans 16 amino acids. J lost 6 bases, V lost 4 bases, and 11 bases had no gene match. CDR3 sequence: CASSSLTGQGPNEQFF. The CDR3, as DNA: TGTGCCAGCAGTTCCTTAACAGGACAGGGTCCCAATGAGCAGTTCTTC.

The chain couples TRBV27 to TRBJ1-4; D is perhaps TRBD1 (5 bases). The CDR3 runs 15 residues. Germline CDR1 MNHEY, CDR2 SMNVEV (reference sequence). V gave up 1 base and J gave up 7 bases, with 13 bases separating them. The CDR3 reads CASSLFRVGGEKLFF. As DNA, the CDR3 is TGTGCCAGCAGTTTATTCAGGGTCGGTGGTGAAAAACTGTTTTTT.

The chain employs TRBV11-3 and TRBJ2-3; 7 bases agree with TRBD2. Germline V gene lookup returns CDR1 SGHNT and CDR2 YENEEA. This CDR3 comprises 16 residues. The ends lost 5 bases at V and 2 bases at J; junction bases unmatched: 10. The CDR3 loop reads CASSHSSGPHTDTQYF. CDR3 coding DNA: TGTGCCAGCAGCCACTCTAGCGGCCCTCACACAGATACGCAGTATTTT.

This chain connects TRBV4-1 to TRBJ1-2; a possible D gene is TRBD1 (5 bases). This CDR3 has 14 amino acids. Trimming took off 0 bases at V and 4 bases at J, with 9 bases between the two ends. Germline loops: CDR1 MGHRA, CDR2 YSYEKL. The CDR3, as DNA: TGCGCCAGCAGCCAAGAGACAGTCGGCTATGGCTACACCTTC. This sequence encodes CASSQETVGYGYTF.

This clone has only a few counts. The rearrangement uses TRBV30 and TRBJ2-7, with D possibly matching TRBD1 (6 bases). There are 13 residues in the CDR3. Trimming cost V 5 bases and J 4 bases, with 15 bases left between them. From germline, CDR1 is GTSNPN and CDR2 SVGIG (reference sequence). The DNA of the CDR3 is TGTGCCTGGCGATGGCAGGGGAGTTACGAGCAGTACTTC. It specifies CAWRWQGSYEQYF.

J is TRBJ2-7 and V is TRBV4-1, with D maybe TRBD1 (5 bases). The CDR3 sequence is 13 residues long. Per the germline V gene, CDR1 is MGHRA and CDR2 is YSYEKL. V was pared by 0 bases and J by 2 bases, with 5 bases between. The CDR3 nucleotides read TGCGCCAGCAGCCAAGAGACAGCCTACGAGCAGTACTTC. This encodes CASSQETAYEQYF.

The chain couples TRBV7-7 to TRBJ2-1; the D gene is possibly TRBD2 (6 bases). CDR1 is SSHAT and CDR2 is FNYEAQ in the germline V gene (reference sequence). The CDR3 covers 16 residues. With 0 bases removed from V and 2 bases from J, the gap between germline ends came to 11 bases. CDR3 in amino acids: CASSLAWSGAYNEQFF. CDR3 nucleotide sequence: TGTGCCAGCAGCTTAGCGTGGTCGGGGGCCTACAATGAGCAGTTCTTC.

The chain couples TRBV9 to TRBJ2-3; TRBD2 matches at 11 bases. Germline V lookup: CDR1 SGDLS, CDR2 YYNGEE. V dropped 2 bases and J dropped 2; count of bases not matched to a gene: 4. The CDR3 spans 16 residues. CDR3 bases: TGTGCCAGCAGCGTGGCTAGCGGGGGGCCCACAGATACGCAGTATTTT. It yields the protein CASSVASGGPTDTQYF.

The V and J genes are TRBV28 and TRBJ1-2; D gene ambiguous. Germline V gives CDR1 MDHEN, CDR2 SYDVKM. This CDR3 has 15 amino acids. Between the trimmed V and J ends, which lost 4 bases and 5 bases, there was a span of 17 bases. CDR3 sequence: CASSYPRTDSYGYTF. CDR3 DNA: TGTGCCAGCAGTTACCCCCGGACTGATTCATATGGCTACACCTTC.

This chain uses TRBV6-4 with TRBJ2-1; 8 bases are shared with TRBD2. Germline V CDR1 and CDR2: MRHNA, SNTAGT. Losses at the gene ends were 0 bases for V and 8 bases for J; bases not matched to a gene: 9. There are 16 residues in the CDR3. In nucleotides, the CDR3 is TGTGCCAGCAGTGACTCGCGGGAGGTGGGTAGCGATGAGCAGTTCTTC. Protein: CASSDSREVGSDEQFF.

This rearrangement joins TRBV5-1 to TRBJ2-7; D is possibly TRBD1 (6 bases). The CDR3 has 16 residues. Between the trimmed V and J ends, which lost 1 base and 3 bases, there was a span of 17 bases. Germline values: CDR1 SGHRS, CDR2 YFSETQ. The CDR3 coding sequence is TGCGCCAGCAGCTTGTCTAATCAGGGACACAACTACGAGCAGTACTTC. Its protein product is CASSLSNQGHNYEQYF.

The chain employs TRBV6-5 and TRBJ2-7; 10 bases map to TRBD2. The CDR3 covers 12 residues. Germline V lookup: CDR1 MNHEY, CDR2 SVGAGI. The CDR3 DNA is TGTGCGCAGGGACTAGCGCATTACGAGCAGTACTTC. Protein: CAQGLAHYEQYF.

The chain employs TRBV9 and TRBJ2-3, with 7 nucleotides matching TRBD1. After removal of 3 bases from V and 6 bases from J, the junction contained 4 bases not matched to a gene. The CDR3 is 13 amino acids. Looked up from germline, CDR1 is SGDLS and CDR2 is YYNGEE. The CDR3 here is CASSGGGADTQYF. DNA for the CDR3: TGTGCCAGCAGCGGAGGGGGCGCGGATACGCAGTATTTT.

The chain has TRBV30 and TRBJ1-5, with a weak D call TRBD1 (5 bases). Deletions cut 1 base from V and 2 bases from J, with 12 bases between. This CDR3 comprises 15 residues. Germline-derived CDR1 and CDR2 are GTSNPN and SVGIG (reference sequence). The CDR3 nucleotides read TGTGCCTGGAGTGCCGGGGGATCGGGCAATCAGCCCCAGCATTTT. Its protein is CAWSAGGSGNQPQHF. The full variable domain, in which reference TRBV30 and TRBJ1-5 provide the parts outside the CDR3, is SQTIHQWPATLVQPVGSPLSLECTVEGTSNPNLYWYRQAAGRGLQLLFYSVGIGQISSEVPQNLSASRPQDRQFILSSKKLLLSDSGFYLCAWSAGGSGNQPQHFGDGTRLSIL.

This chain connects TRBV6-5 to TRBJ1-1; 8 nucleotides match TRBD1. This CDR3 contains 13 residues. Germline V gene data show CDR1 as MNHEY and CDR2 as SVGAGI. J lost 5 bases, V lost 4 bases, and 3 bases had no gene match. This CDR3 reads CASSWTGLTEAFF. The CDR3 region has the DNA TGTGCCAGCAGTTGGACAGGGTTGACTGAAGCTTTCTTT.

The chain joins TRBV13 to TRBJ2-1; 10 bases agree with TRBD2. V trimming: 2 bases; J trimming: 2 bases; junction bases outside the gene matches: 3. The CDR3 consists of 16 residues. The germline CDR1 and CDR2 sequences are PRHDT and FYEKMQ (reference sequence). CDR3 loop: CASSLLAGEAYNEQFF. The DNA of the CDR3 is TGTGCCAGCAGCTTACTAGCGGGAGAAGCCTACAATGAGCAGTTCTTC.

J is TRBJ1-2 and V is TRBV5-1; 8 bases fit TRBD1. The ends lost 4 bases at V and 4 bases at J; junction bases unmatched: 6. The CDR3 sequence is 14 residues long. CDR1 and CDR2 (germline): SGHRS, YFSETQ. The CDR3 here is CASSPTGEGYGYTF. The CDR3 bases are TGCGCCAGCAGCCCGACAGGGGAGGGCTATGGCTACACCTTC.

This chain links TRBV2 with TRBJ1-2, with 7 bases fitting TRBD1. The V gene's germline CDR1 is SNHLY and CDR2 FYNNEI. The length of the CDR3 is 13 residues. V lost 6 bases and J lost 3; bases outside the gene matches: 4. This CDR3 is CASRNRGDYGYTF. Here the CDR3 DNA reads TGTGCCAGCAGAAACAGGGGCGACTATGGCTACACCTTC.

The CDR3 region has the DNA TGCGCCAGCAGACTTGGACAGGATTTCTACGAGCAGTACTTC. Its translation is CASRLGQDFYEQYF. This chain joins TRBV5-1 and TRBJ2-7, with TRBD1 matching over 7 bases. V was clipped by 5 bases and J by 3 bases; unmatched bases: 8. Germline V lookup: CDR1 SGHRS, CDR2 YFSETQ. The CDR3 is 14 residues long.

In its sample, this clone was seen a few times. V usage is TRBV4-3 and J usage is TRBJ1-1; D not certain. Germline lookup yields CDR1 LGHNA and CDR2 YSLEER. V dropped 0 bases and J dropped 9 bases, with 11 bases sitting between them. CDR3 size: 13 residues. The DNA of the CDR3 is TGCGCCAGCAGCCAAGACGACGGAGCACAAGCTTTCTTT. Translation gives CASSQDDGAQAFF.

The chain recombines TRBV19 with TRBJ1-1, with 9 nucleotides matching TRBD1. The trim removed 5 bases at V and 10 bases at J, leaving 8 bases unmatched. The germline V gene encodes CDR1 LNHDA and CDR2 SQIVND (reference sequence). CDR3 length: 13 amino acids. CDR3 sequence reads: CASSLQQGARAFF. CDR3 DNA sequence: TGTGCCAGTAGTCTACAACAGGGGGCAAGAGCTTTCTTT.

The chain is built from TRBV5-4 and TRBJ2-3; a possible D gene is TRBD1 (5 bases). CDR3 length equals 15 residues. In germline, CDR1 is SGHNT, CDR2 YYREEE (reference sequence). The V end lost 0 bases, the J end lost 6 bases, and 14 bases lay between the germline ends. The CDR3 DNA sequence: TGTGCCAGCAGCTTGGGCCCAGGGTTAGTTGATACGCAGTATTTT. Amino acids: CASSLGPGLVDTQYF.

The gene calls are TRBV9 and TRBJ1-2; TRBD1 aligns across 9 bases. The V and J ends lost 3 bases and 4 bases, in that order; junction bases with no gene match: 10. In germline, CDR1 is SGDLS, CDR2 YYNGEE. CDR3 size: 16 residues. DNA of the CDR3: TGTGCCAGCAGCGCCCAATCTCGGACAGGGGTCTATGGCTACACCTTC. Its translation is CASSAQSRTGVYGYTF.